This TCR beta chain emerged from a study of cytomegalovirus exposure and HLA in healthy donors. PCR amplification relied on 60 Vbeta primers (plus 13 Jbeta primers). Sequencing used immunoSEQ multiplex PCR; TCRdb keeps in-frame clones, though not all of them. The repertoire has tens of thousands of clones, around 84% of them found once; the top ten carry roughly 8.9%. For this clone: Its antigen remains unidentified.

V shed 6 bases, J shed 2 bases, and the junction held 9 bases outside the gene matches. The CDR3 runs 15 residues. Germline CDR1 is SGHTA and CDR2 is FQGNSA. Study-wide points: The authors listed about 170 TCR beta chains as cytomegalovirus-associated. Sequencing depth roughly uniform across donors was assumed in presence/absence analyses.

The TCR originated in a woman aged 40 to 49 in good health and CMV-seropositive. J is TRBJ2-7 and V is TRBV7-2; TRBD2 agrees at 8 bases. The specimen sequenced was PBMCs. As DNA, the CDR3 is TGTGCCAGCAGTAAAGCGGGGGCGCAGGCCTACGAGCAGTACTTC. Translation gives CASSKAGAQAYEQYF.